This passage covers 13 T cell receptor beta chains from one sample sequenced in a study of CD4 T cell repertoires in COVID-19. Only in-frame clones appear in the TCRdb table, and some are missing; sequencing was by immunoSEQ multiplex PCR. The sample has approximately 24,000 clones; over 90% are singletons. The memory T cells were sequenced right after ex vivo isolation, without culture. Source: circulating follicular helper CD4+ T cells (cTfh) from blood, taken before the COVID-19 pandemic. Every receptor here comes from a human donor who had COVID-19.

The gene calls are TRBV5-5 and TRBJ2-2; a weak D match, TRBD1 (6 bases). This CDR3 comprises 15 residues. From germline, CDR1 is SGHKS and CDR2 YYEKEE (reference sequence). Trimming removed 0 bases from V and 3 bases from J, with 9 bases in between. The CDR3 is CASSLAGQYTGELFF. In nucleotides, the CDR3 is TGTGCCAGCAGCTTGGCTGGACAGTACACCGGGGAGCTGTTTTTT.

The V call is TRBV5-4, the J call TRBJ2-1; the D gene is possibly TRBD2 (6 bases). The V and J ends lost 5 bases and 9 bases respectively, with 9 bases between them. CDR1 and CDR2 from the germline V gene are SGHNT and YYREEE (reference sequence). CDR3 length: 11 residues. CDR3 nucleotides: TGTGCCAGCAGTCGGGAGAGTGAGCAGTTCTTC. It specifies CASSRESEQFF.

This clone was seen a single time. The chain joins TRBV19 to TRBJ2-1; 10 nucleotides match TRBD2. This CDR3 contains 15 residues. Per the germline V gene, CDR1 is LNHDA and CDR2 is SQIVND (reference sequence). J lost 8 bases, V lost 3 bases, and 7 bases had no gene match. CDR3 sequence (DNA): TGTGCCAGTAGTATTGCTAGCGGGAGAGAGGATGAGCAGTTCTTC. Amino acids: CASSIASGREDEQFF.

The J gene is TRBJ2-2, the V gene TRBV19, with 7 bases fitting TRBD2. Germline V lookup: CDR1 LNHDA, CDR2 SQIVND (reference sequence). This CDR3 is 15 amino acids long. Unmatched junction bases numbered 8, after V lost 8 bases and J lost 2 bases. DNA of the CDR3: TGTGCCAGTTGGATGGGCGGGAGAAACACCGGGGAGCTGTTTTTT. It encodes CASWMGGRNTGELFF.

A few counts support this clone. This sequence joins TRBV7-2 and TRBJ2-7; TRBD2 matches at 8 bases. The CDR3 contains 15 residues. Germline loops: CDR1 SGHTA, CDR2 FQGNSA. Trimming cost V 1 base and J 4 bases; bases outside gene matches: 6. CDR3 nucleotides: TGTGCCAGCAGCTTAGTTACGGCGGGAGGTTACGAGCAGTACTTC. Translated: CASSLVTAGGYEQYF.

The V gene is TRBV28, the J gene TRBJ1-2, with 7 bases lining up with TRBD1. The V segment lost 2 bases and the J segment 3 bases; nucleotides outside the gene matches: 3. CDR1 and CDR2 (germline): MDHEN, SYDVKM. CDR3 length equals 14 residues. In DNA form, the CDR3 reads TGTGCCAGCAGTTTAGTAGGGGGCCACTATGGCTACACCTTC. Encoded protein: CASSLVGGHYGYTF.

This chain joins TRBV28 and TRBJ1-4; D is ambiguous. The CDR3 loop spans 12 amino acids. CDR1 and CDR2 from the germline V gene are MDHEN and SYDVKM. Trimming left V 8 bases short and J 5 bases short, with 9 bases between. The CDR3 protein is CASGELNEKLFF. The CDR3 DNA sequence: TGTGCCAGCGGTGAGCTAAATGAAAAACTGTTTTTT.

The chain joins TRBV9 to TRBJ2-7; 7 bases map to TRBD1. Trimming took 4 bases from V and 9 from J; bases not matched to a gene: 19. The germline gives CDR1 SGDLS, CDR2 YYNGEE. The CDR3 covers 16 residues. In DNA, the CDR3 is TGTGCCAGCAGCCCCTACCGGGACAGCGTAGACCCAGGGCAGTACTTC. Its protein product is CASSPYRDSVDPGQYF.

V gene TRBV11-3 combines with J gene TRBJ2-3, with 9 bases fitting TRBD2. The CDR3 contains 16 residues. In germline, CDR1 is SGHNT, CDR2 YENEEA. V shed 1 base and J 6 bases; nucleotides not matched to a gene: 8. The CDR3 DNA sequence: TGTGCCAGCAGCTTAGGTCTAGCGGGGAGTTTGGATACGCAGTATTTT. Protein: CASSLGLAGSLDTQYF.

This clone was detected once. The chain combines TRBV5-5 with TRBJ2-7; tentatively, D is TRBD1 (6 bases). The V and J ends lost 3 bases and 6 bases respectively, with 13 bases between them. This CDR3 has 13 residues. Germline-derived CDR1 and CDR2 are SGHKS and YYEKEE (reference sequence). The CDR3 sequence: CASSWTQGGEQYF. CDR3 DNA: TGTGCCAGCAGCTGGACACAGGGCGGCGAGCAGTACTTC.

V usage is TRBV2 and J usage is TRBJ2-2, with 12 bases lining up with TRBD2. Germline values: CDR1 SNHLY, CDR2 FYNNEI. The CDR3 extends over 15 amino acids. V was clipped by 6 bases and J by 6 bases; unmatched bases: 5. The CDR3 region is CASSRLAGASGELFF. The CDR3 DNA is TGTGCCAGCAGCAGACTAGCGGGAGCGTCCGGGGAGCTGTTTTTT.

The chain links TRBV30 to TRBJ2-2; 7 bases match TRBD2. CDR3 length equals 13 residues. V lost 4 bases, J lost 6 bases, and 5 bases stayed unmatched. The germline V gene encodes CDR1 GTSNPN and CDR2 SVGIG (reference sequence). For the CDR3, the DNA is TGTGCCTGGAAGGGCGGGAGTGCCGGGGAGCTGTTTTTT. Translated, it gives CAWKGGSAGELFF.

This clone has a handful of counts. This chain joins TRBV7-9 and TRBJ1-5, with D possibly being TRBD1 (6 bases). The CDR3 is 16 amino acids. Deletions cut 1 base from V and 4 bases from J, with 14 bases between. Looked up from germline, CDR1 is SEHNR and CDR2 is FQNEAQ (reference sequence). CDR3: CASSLGVGQVNQPQHF. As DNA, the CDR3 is TGTGCCAGCAGCTTAGGGGTGGGACAAGTTAATCAGCCCCAGCATTTT.